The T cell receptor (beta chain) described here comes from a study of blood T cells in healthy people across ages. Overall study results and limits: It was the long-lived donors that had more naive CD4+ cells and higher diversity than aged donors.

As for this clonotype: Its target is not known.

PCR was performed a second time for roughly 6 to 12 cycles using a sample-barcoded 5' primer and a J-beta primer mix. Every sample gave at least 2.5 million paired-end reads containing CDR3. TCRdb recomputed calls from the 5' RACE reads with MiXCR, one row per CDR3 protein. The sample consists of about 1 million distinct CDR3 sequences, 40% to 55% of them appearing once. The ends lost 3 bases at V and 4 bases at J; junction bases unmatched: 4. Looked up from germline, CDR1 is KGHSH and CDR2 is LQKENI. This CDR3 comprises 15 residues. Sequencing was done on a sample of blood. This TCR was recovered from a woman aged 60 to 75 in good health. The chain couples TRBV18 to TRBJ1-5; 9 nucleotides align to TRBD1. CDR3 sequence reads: CASSPEGQGNQPQHF. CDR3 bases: TGTGCCAGCTCACCGGAAGGACAGGGGAATCAGCCCCAGCATTTT.